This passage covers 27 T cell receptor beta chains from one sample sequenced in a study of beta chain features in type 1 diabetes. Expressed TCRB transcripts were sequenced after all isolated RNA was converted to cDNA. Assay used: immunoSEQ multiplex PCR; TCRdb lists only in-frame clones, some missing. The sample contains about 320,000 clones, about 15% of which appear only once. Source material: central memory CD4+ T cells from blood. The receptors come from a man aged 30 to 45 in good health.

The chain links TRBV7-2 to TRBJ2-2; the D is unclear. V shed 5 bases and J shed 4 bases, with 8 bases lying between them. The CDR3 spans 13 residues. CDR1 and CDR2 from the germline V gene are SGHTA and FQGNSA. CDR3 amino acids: CASSPSGTGELFF. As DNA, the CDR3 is TGTGCCAGCAGCCCCTCCGGCACCGGGGAGCTGTTTTTT.

The CDR3: CASILNTGSYYGYTF. The CDR3 nucleotides are TGTGCCAGCATCCTGAACACCGGATCCTACTATGGCTACACCTTC. The chain is built from TRBV6-1 and TRBJ1-2; no clear D. V lost 7 bases and J lost 3, with 18 bases in between. Germline V gives CDR1 MNHNS, CDR2 SASEGT. CDR3 length: 15 residues.

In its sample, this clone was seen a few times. The CDR3 loop reads CSVDGFSGDGGNTIYF. The CDR3 nucleotides are TGCAGCGTTGACGGGTTTTCAGGGGACGGTGGAAACACCATATATTTT. The chain employs TRBV29-1 and TRBJ1-3; a possible D gene is TRBD1 (6 bases). Trimming shortened V by 3 bases and J by 3 bases, and 18 bases separated the two germline ends. Germline V gene data show CDR1 as SQVTM and CDR2 as ANQGSEA. CDR3 length equals 16 residues.

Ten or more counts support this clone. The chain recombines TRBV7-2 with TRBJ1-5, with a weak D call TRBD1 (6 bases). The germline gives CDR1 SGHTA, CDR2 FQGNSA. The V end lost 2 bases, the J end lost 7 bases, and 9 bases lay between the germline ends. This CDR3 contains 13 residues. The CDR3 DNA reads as TGTGCCAGCAGCTTACGGGGGCAGCAGCCCCAGCATTTT. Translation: CASSLRGQQPQHF.

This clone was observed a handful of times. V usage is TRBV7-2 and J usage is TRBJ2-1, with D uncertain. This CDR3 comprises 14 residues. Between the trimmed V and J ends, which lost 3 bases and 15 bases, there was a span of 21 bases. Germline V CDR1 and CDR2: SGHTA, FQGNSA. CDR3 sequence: CASSFRASSNELFF. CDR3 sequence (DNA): TGTGCCAGCAGCTTCCGAGCGTCCTCCAATGAGTTGTTCTTC.

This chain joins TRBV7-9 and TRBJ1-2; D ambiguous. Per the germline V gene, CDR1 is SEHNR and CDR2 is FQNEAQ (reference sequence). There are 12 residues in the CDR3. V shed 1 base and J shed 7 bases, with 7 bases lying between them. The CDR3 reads CASSLDRRGYTF. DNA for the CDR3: TGTGCCAGCAGCTTAGATCGCCGTGGCTACACCTTC.

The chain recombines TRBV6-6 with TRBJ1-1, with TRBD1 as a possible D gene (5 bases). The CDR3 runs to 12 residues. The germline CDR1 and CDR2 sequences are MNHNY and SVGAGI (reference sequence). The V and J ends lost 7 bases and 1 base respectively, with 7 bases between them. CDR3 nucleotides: TGTGCCAGCAAGGGGCCGAACACTGAAGCTTTCTTT. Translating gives CASKGPNTEAFF.

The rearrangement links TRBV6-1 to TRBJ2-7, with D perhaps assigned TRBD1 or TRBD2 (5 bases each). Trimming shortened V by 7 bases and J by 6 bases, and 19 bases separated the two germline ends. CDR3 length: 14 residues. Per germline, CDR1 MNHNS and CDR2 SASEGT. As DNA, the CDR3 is TGTGCCAGCATAACTTCCGCAGGGAGTCGCGAGCAGTACTTC. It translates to CASITSAGSREQYF.

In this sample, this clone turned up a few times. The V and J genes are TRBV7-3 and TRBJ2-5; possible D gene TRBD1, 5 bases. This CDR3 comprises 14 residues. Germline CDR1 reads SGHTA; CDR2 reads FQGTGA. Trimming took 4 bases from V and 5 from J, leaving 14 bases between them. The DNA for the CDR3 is TGTGCCAGCAGCTCCCAGGGTAGTGGGGAGACCCAGTACTTC. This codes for CASSSQGSGETQYF.

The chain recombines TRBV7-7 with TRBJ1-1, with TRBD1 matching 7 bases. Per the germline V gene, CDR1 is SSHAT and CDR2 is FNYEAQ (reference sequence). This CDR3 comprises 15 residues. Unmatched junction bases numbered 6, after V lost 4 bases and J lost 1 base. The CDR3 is CASSSRQGRNTEAFF. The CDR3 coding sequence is TGTGCCAGCAGCTCCCGACAGGGTCGGAACACTGAAGCTTTCTTT.

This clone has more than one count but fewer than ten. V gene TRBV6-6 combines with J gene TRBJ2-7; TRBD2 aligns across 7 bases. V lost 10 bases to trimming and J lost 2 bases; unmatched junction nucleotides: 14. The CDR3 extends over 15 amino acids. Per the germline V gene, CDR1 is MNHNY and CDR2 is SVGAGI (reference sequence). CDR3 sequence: CATRRGAGPTYEQYV. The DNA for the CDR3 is TGTGCCACCCGGAGGGGAGCGGGACCCACCTACGAGCAGTACGTC.

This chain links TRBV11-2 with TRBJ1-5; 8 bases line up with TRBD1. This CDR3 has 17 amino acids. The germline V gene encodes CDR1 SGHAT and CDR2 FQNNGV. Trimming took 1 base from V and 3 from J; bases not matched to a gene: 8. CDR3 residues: CASSLARQGAPNQPQHF. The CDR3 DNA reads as TGTGCCAGCAGCTTAGCTAGGCAGGGGGCCCCCAATCAGCCCCAGCATTTT.

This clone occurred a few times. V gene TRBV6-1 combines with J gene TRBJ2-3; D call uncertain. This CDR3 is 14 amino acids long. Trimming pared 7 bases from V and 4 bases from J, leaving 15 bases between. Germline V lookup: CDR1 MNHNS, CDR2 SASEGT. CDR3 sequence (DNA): TGTGCCAGCACAAGAATGGTGGTTGCAGATACGCAGTATTTT. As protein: CASTRMVVADTQYF.

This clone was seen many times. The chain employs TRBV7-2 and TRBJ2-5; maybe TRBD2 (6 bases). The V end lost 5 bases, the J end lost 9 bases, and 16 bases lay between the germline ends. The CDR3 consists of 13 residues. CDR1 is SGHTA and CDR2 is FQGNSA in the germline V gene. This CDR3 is CASSGEGTRSQYF. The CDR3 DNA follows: TGTGCCAGCAGCGGTGAGGGGACTCGGTCCCAGTACTTC. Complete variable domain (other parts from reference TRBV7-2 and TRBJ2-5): GAGVSQSPSNKVTEKGKDVELRCDPISGHTALYWYRQSLGQGLEFLIYFQGNSAPDKSGLPSDRFSAERTGGSVSTLTIQRTQQEDSAVYLCASSGEGTRSQYFGPGTRLLVL.

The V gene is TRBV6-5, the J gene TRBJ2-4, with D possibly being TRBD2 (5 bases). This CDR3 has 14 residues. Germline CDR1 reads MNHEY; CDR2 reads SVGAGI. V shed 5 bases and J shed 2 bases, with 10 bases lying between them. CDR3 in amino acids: CASSGSRTKNIQYF. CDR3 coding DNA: TGTGCCAGCAGTGGGAGTAGAACCAAAAACATTCAGTACTTC.

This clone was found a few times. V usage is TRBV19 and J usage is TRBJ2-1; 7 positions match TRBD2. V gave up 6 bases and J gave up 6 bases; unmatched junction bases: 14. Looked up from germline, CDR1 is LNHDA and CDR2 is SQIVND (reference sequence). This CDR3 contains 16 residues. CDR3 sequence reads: CASRRDRGGIGNEQFF. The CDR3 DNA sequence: TGTGCCAGTAGACGGGATAGGGGAGGGATAGGCAATGAGCAGTTCTTC.

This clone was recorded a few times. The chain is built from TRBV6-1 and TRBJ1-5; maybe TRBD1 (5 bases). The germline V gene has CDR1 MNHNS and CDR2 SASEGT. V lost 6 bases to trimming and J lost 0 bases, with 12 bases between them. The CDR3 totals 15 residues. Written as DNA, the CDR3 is TGTGCCAGCAGGGTCCTAGGGGATAGCAATCAGCCCCAGCATTTT. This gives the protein CASRVLGDSNQPQHF.

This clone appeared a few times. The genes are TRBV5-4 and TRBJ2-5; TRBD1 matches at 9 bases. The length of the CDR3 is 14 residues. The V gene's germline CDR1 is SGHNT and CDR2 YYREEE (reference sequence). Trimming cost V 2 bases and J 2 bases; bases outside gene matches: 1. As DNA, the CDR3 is TGTGCCAGCAGCTTACAGGGGGCGCAAGAGACCCAGTACTTC. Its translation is CASSLQGAQETQYF. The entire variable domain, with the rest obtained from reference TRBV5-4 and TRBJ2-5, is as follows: ETGVTQSPTHLIKTRGQQVTLRCSSQSGHNTVSWYQQALGQGPQFIFQYYREEENGRGNFPPRFSGLQFPNYSSELNVNALELDDSALYLCASSLQGAQETQYFGPGTRLLVL.

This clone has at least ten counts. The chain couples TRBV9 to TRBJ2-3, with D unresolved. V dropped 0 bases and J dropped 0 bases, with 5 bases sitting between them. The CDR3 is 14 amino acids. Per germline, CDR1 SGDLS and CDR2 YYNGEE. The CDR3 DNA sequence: TGTGCCAGCAGCGTAGGTCCAAGCACAGATACGCAGTATTTT. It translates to CASSVGPSTDTQYF.

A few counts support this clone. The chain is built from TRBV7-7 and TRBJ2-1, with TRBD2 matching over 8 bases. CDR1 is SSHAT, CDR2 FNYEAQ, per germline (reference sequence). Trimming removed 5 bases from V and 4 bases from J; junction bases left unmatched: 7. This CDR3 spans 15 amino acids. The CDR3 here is CASSRGGTGYNEQFF. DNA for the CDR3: TGTGCCAGCAGCCGGGGGGGAACAGGTTACAATGAGCAGTTCTTC. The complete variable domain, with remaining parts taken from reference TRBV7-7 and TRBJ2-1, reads GAGVSQSPRYKVTKRGQDVTLRCDPISSHATLYWYQQALGQGPEFLTYFNYEAQPDKSGLPSDRFSAERPEGSISTLTIQRTEQRDSAMYRCASSRGGTGYNEQFFGPGTRLTVL.

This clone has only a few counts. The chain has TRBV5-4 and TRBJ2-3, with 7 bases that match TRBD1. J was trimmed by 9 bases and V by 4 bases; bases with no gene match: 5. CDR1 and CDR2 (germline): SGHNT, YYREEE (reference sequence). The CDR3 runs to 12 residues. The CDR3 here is CASSEPRGTQYF. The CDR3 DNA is TGTGCCAGCAGCGAGCCCAGGGGGACGCAGTATTTT.

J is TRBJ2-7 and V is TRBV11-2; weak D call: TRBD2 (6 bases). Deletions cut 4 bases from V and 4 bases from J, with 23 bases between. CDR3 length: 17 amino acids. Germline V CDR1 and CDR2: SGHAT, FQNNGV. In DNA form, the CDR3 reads TGTGCCAGCAGCTCTAGGGGTAGCCGGGACTCGCCTTACGAGCAGTACGTC. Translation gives CASSSRGSRDSPYEQYV.

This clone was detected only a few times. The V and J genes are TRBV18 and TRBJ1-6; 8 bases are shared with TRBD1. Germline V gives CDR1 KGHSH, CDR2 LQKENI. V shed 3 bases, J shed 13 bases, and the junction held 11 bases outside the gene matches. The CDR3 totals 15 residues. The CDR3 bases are TGTGCCAGCTCACCGGGAGGACAGGGTAATACCCCCCTCCACTTT. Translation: CASSPGGQGNTPLHF.

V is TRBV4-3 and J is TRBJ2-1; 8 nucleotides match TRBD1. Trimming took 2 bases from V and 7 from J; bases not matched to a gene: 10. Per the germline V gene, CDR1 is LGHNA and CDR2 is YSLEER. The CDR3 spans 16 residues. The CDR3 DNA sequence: TGCGCCAGCAGCCAAACTTCAGGGGGCGCGTTGAATGAGCAGTTCTTC. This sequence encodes CASSQTSGGALNEQFF.

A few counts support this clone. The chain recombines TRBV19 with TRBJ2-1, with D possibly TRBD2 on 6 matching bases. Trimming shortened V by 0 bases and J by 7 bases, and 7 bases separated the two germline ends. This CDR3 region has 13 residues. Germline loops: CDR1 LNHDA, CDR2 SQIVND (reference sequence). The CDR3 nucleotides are TGTGCCAGTAGTATAGATCGGGGGAATGAGCAGTTCTTC. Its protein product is CASSIDRGNEQFF.

CDR3 protein: CASSSSRGEGTQYF. CDR3 in DNA: TGTGCCAGCAGCTCCTCCAGGGGCGAAGGTACGCAGTATTTT. The chain is built from TRBV11-3 and TRBJ2-3; D may be TRBD1 (6 bases). Germline V gives CDR1 SGHNT, CDR2 YENEEA. V was clipped by 4 bases and J by 8 bases, with 16 bases between them. The length of the CDR3 is 14 residues.

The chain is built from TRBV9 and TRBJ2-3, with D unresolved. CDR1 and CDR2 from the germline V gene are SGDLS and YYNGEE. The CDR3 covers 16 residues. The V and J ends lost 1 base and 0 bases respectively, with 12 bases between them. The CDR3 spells CASSVMDVASTDTQYF. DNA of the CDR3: TGTGCCAGCAGCGTAATGGACGTTGCTAGCACAGATACGCAGTATTTT.